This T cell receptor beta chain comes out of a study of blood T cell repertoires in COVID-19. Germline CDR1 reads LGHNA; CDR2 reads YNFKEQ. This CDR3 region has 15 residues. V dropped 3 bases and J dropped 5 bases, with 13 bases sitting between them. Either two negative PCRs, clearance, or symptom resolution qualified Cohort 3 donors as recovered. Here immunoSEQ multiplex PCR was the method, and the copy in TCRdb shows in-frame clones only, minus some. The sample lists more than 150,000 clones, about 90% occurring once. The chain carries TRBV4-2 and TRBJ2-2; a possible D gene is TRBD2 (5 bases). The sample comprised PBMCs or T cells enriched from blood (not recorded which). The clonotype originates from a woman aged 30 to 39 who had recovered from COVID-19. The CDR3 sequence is CASSHGIEGTGELFF. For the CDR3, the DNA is TGTGCCAGCAGCCATGGGATCGAGGGAACCGGGGAGCTGTTTTTT.